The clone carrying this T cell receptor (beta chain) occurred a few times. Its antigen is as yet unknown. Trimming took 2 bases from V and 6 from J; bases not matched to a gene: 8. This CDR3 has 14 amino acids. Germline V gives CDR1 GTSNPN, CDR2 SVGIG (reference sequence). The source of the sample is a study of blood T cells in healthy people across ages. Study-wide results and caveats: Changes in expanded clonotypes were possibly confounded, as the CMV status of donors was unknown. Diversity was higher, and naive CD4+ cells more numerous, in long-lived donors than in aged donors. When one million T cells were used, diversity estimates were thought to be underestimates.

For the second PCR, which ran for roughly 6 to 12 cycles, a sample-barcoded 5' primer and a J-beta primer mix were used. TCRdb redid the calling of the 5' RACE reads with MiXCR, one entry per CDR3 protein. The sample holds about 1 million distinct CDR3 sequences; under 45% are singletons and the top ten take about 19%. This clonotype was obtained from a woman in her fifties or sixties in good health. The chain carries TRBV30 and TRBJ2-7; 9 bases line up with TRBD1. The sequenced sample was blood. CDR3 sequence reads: CAWSRPGTGFEQYF. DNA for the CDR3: TGTGCCTGGAGTCGTCCCGGGACAGGGTTCGAGCAGTACTTC.